Reported below is one T cell receptor beta chain. This clonotype was seen at least ten times. Its antigen remains unidentified. No much larger clone is present one base from it, and per-base qualities are unavailable. The CDR3 numbers 17 residues from cysteine through phenylalanine. Left in the record is the CDR3 DNA by itself, 51 bases read in frame from the first base. CDR1 MNHEY and CDR2 SVGEGT are derived from the germline V gene. V drops 0 bases and J drops 3 bases, leaving 17 bases in between. This record belongs to a study of CXCR3 chemokines and chemotherapy response in bladder cancer (dated by TCRdb to 2021 to 2024). Study-level background: The study examined whether intratumoral CXCR3 chemokine system activity predicted chemotherapy response in human bladder cancer.

The library relied on PCR. Sequencing used an Illumina HiSeq 2500. TCRdb reanalyzed the raw reads on its own, using fastp at Q25 for trimming and MiXCR for clone calling, and kept in-frame beta chains. Duplicate CDR3 protein sequences are folded into a single record with the most common DNA and genes. The sample table holds 13,000 or so distinct CDR3 sequences, of which 12% were seen once. The ten largest clones take up 25% to 30% of the sample. This sequence was found in a human donor with bladder cancer that did not respond to neoadjuvant chemotherapy. This specimen was acquired from a patient whose treatment included neoadjuvant chemotherapy. The rearrangement joined TRBV6-2 or TRBV6-3 to TRBJ2-5, with the D gene call left open. The CDR3 here reads CASSYSVPATKEETQYF. Read as DNA, the sequence is TGTGCCAGCAGTTACTCAGTCCCAGCAACTAAAGAAGAGACCCAGTACTTC.